Presented here are 16 T cell receptor beta chains from one specimen sequenced in a study of T-cell reconstitution after alpha-beta-depleted transplantation in children. Using unique molecular identifiers, the investigators prepared the TCRbeta library. TCRdb reprocessed the PCR reads via MiXCR and lists one record per CDR3 protein. The repertoire consists of approximately 350,000 distinct CDR3 sequences, with 15% to 20% occurring once and the leading ten covering around 43%. Sequences were derived from PBMCs, mostly from graft donor cells, sampled 360 days after TCRalphabeta/CD19-depleted stem cell transplant. Receptors were obtained from a male patient under 10 years old who had a stem cell transplant for acute lymphoblastic leukemia, so the T cells may come from the graft donor.

The sample holds many counts of this clonotype. This chain links TRBV4-2 with TRBJ2-7; possible D gene TRBD1, 8 bases. Between the trimmed V and J ends, which lost 0 bases and 3 bases, there was a span of 15 bases. Per the germline V gene, CDR1 is LGHNA and CDR2 is YNFKEQ. This CDR3 is 16 amino acids long. DNA of the CDR3: TGTGCCAGCAGCCAAGATCTACAGGGGGGGTACTACGAGCAGTACTTC. Amino acids: CASSQDLQGGYYEQYF.

The table lists this clonotype with many counts. The chain has TRBV13 and TRBJ2-3; 8 bases fit TRBD2. Germline CDR1 reads PRHDT; CDR2 reads FYEKMQ (reference sequence). The ends lost 8 bases at V and 0 bases at J; junction bases unmatched: 4. CDR3 length: 14 amino acids. CDR3 residues: CASASSGSTDTQYF. In DNA form, the CDR3 reads TGTGCCAGCGCTTCTAGCGGGAGCACAGATACGCAGTATTTT.

V gene TRBV29-1 combines with J gene TRBJ2-3; D not certain. The germline CDR1 and CDR2 sequences are SQVTM and ANQGSEA. There are 10 residues in the CDR3. V was clipped by 4 bases and J by 5 bases, with 4 bases between them. As DNA, the CDR3 is TGCAGCGTTGGTCGAGATACGCAGTATTTT. The encoded protein is CSVGRDTQYF.

The V gene is TRBV11-1, the J gene TRBJ2-1, with 11 bases identical to TRBD2. V dropped 2 bases and J dropped 0; count of bases not matched to a gene: 6. CDR1 and CDR2 (germline): SGHAT, FQDESV (reference sequence). The CDR3 sequence is 18 residues long. The CDR3, as DNA: TGTGCCAGCAGCTTAACTAGCGGGAGTTTTAGCTCCTACAATGAGCAGTTCTTC. Encoded protein: CASSLTSGSFSSYNEQFF.

Only a few counts were recorded for this clonotype. V is TRBV5-1 and J is TRBJ2-7; D remains ambiguous. The CDR3 runs 12 residues. The V end lost 1 base, the J end lost 12 bases, and 14 bases lay between the germline ends. The germline gives CDR1 SGHRS, CDR2 YFSETQ. In nucleotides, the CDR3 is TGCGCCAGCAGCTTGATGGGGATTGGTCTGTACTTC. Encoded protein: CASSLMGIGLYF.

Many counts were recorded for this clonotype. The genes are TRBV4-3 and TRBJ1-2; no clear D gene. This CDR3 has 16 amino acids. The V end was cut by 2 bases, the J end by 4 bases, with 17 bases between. Germline V gene data show CDR1 as LGHNA and CDR2 as YSLEER. CDR3 nucleotides: TGCGCCAGCAGCCAAAACCCCCCCGGGTATCCCTATGGCTACACCTTC. Residues: CASSQNPPGYPYGYTF.

DNA for the CDR3: TGTGCCACCAGCAGAGCCCCAGGGGCGCCCAACACTGAAGCTTTCTTT. This sequence encodes CATSRAPGAPNTEAFF. This rearrangement joins TRBV15 to TRBJ1-1; D is possibly TRBD1 (6 bases). CDR1 LNHNV and CDR2 YYDKDF come from the germline V gene (reference sequence). V lost 1 base to trimming and J lost 2 bases, with 14 bases between them. The CDR3 is made up of 16 amino acids. Full variable domain (outside the CDR3, taken from reference TRBV15 and TRBJ1-1): DAMVIQNPRYQVTQFGKPVTLSCSQTLNHNVMYWYQQKSSQAPKLLFHYYDKDFNNEADTPDNFQSRRPNTSFCFLDIRSPGLGDTAMYLCATSRAPGAPNTEAFFGQGTRLTVV.

This clonotype occurred a few times. This rearrangement joins TRBV25-1 to TRBJ2-2; TRBD2 matches at 7 bases. This CDR3 is built from 15 residues. J was trimmed by 6 bases and V by 2 bases; bases with no gene match: 6. Per the germline V gene, CDR1 is MGHDK and CDR2 is SYGVNS. The CDR3 bases are TGTGCCAGCAGTGAAATGGGGAGGGGCCCCGGGGAGCTGTTTTTT. Amino acids: CASSEMGRGPGELFF.

The chain carries TRBV12-3 or TRBV12-4 and TRBJ2-1; 11 nucleotides match TRBD2. The CDR3 length is 15 residues. Germline trimming cut 6 bases from V and 6 bases from J; bases unmatched to any gene: 7. The CDR3 nucleotides read TGTGCCAGCAGACTCATAGCGGGAGGGGGCAATGAGCAGTTCTTC. It encodes CASRLIAGGGNEQFF.

This clonotype has a handful of counts. V is TRBV18 and J is TRBJ1-6; D unclear. Germline V lookup: CDR1 KGHSH, CDR2 LQKENI. The CDR3 extends over 14 amino acids. The V end was cut by 5 bases, the J end by 7 bases, with 12 bases between. The CDR3 DNA reads as TGTGCCAGCTCAGTGATGGAAAGAAATTCACCCCTCCACTTT. Its translation: CASSVMERNSPLHF.

A few counts support this clonotype. The rearrangement joins TRBV27 to TRBJ2-7; TRBD2 matches at 16 bases. Germline trimming cut 8 bases from V and 9 bases from J; bases unmatched to any gene: 13. CDR3 length: 16 residues. Germline V gene sequence: CDR1 MNHEY, CDR2 SMNVEV (reference sequence). The chain's CDR3 is CASGTSGRARFGGQYF. The DNA for the CDR3 is TGTGCCAGCGGGACTAGCGGGAGGGCCCGCTTTGGAGGGCAGTACTTC.

The chain combines TRBV3-1 with TRBJ2-4; D may be TRBD2 (6 bases). Trimming cost V 3 bases and J 0 bases, with 15 bases left between them. The CDR3 has 17 residues. The germline gives CDR1 LGHDT, CDR2 YNNKEL (reference sequence). This CDR3 is CASSHFVRAGAKNIQYF. The CDR3 DNA follows: TGTGCCAGCAGCCACTTTGTTCGAGCGGGAGCCAAAAACATTCAGTACTTC.

This clonotype has only a few counts. The gene calls are TRBV5-1 and TRBJ2-5; the D gene is possibly TRBD1 (5 bases). V was trimmed by 3 bases and J by 4 bases, leaving 13 bases between them. The CDR3 contains 14 residues. Germline V gene lookup returns CDR1 SGHRS and CDR2 YFSETQ. The CDR3 reads CASSSPGKGETQYF. The CDR3 nucleotides read TGCGCCAGCAGCTCTCCAGGGAAGGGAGAGACCCAGTACTTC.

This clonotype was seen a handful of times. V is TRBV27 and J is TRBJ1-5; 11 bases align to TRBD1. The CDR3 loop spans 14 amino acids. J was trimmed by 5 bases and V by 5 bases; bases with no gene match: 2. CDR1 and CDR2 from the germline V gene are MNHEY and SMNVEV (reference sequence). The CDR3 spells CASSRTGGYQPQHF. The CDR3 bases are TGTGCCAGCAGTAGGACAGGGGGCTATCAGCCCCAGCATTTT.

This clonotype was found a few times. This chain connects TRBV10-3 to TRBJ1-1; tentative D call: TRBD1 (5 bases). Trimming cost V 8 bases and J 1 base, with 11 bases left between them. CDR1 and CDR2 (germline): ENHRY, SYGVKD. The CDR3 totals 13 residues. Here the CDR3 DNA reads TGTGCCATCCTGGCGGGACCGAACACTGAAGCTTTCTTT. Its protein is CAILAGPNTEAFF.

This chain links TRBV20-1 with TRBJ2-5, with D maybe TRBD2 (6 bases). The CDR3 covers 12 residues. Germline lookup yields CDR1 DFQATT and CDR2 SNEGSKA (reference sequence). V was trimmed by 2 bases and J by 4 bases, leaving 8 bases between them. The CDR3, as DNA: TGCAGTGCTAGAAGCGGGCGAGAGACCCAGTACTTC. It yields the protein CSARSGRETQYF.